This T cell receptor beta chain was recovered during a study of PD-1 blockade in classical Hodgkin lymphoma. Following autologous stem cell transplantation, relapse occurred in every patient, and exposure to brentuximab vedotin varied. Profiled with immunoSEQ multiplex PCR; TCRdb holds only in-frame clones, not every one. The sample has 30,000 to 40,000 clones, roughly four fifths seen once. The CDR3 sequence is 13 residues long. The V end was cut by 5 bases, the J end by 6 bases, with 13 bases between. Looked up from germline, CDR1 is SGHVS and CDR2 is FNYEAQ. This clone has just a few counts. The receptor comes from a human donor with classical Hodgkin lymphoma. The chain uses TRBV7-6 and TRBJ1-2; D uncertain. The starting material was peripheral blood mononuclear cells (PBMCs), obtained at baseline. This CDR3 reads CASSPGGPNGYTF. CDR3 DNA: TGTGCCAGCAGCCCCGGAGGGCCCAATGGCTACACCTTC. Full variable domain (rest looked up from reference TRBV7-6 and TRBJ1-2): GAGVSQSPRYKVTKRGQDVALRCDPISGHVSLYWYRQALGQGPEFLTYFNYEAQQDKSGLPNDRFSAERPEGSISTLTIQRTEQRDSAMYRCASSPGGPNGYTFGSGTRLTVV.